This T cell receptor beta chain was sequenced in a study of cytomegalovirus exposure and HLA in healthy donors. CDR1 and CDR2 from the germline V gene are SGDLS and YYNGEE. V lost 2 bases, J lost 4 bases, and 2 bases stayed unmatched. The CDR3 runs to 15 residues. PCR involved 60 Vbeta and 13 Jbeta primers. Some clones are missing from TCRdb's copy, which holds only in-frame ones; the method was immunoSEQ multiplex PCR. The data hold about 220,000 clones, with less than 85% observed a single time. This chain joins TRBV9 and TRBJ2-3; 12 bases line up with TRBD2. Sequencing input: PBMCs. This receptor was obtained from a young man in good health and CMV-seronegative. The CDR3 DNA reads as TGTGCCAGCAGCGTCAGACTAGCGGGAGCAGATACGCAGTATTTT. Residues: CASSVRLAGADTQYF.